Below, 10 T cell receptor beta chains from the same sample are listed, as sequenced in a study of post-analysis software for immune sequencing data. Study results and caveats: Five TRBV segments, TRBV5-6, TRBV5-1 and TRBV20-1 among them, were found more frequent in patients than controls.

The antigens for these receptors are not known. Unique molecular identifiers had been added to the TCR beta cDNA libraries. TCRdb re-analysed the PCR reads in MiXCR, keeping a single row per CDR3 protein. The sample has about 680,000 distinct CDR3 sequences; roughly three fifths are singletons. Sample: blood. All receptors come from a girl aged 2-10 years with multiple sclerosis.

This chain joins TRBV2 and TRBJ2-1, with D possibly TRBD1 on 6 matching bases. Germline V gives CDR1 SNHLY, CDR2 FYNNEI. The CDR3 runs to 13 residues. V was cut by 6 bases and J by 9 bases, with 15 bases left in between. The CDR3 region has the DNA TGTGCCAGCAGAGGCCTCAGGGGTCTTGAGCAGTTCTTC. Protein product: CASRGLRGLEQFF.

V and J are TRBV7-2 and TRBJ2-7, with 8 bases aligning to TRBD2. The V gene end was trimmed by 5 bases and the J gene end by 2 bases; junction bases not matched to a gene: 8. Germline CDR1 SGHTA, CDR2 FQGNSA. This CDR3 is built from 15 residues. The CDR3 DNA sequence: TGTGCCAGCAGCCCGACTAGCGAGGACCCCTACGAGCAGTACTTC. It translates to CASSPTSEDPYEQYF.

The CDR3 loop is CSAIRTGGVEDTQYF. In nucleotides, the CDR3 is TGCAGTGCTATCCGGACAGGGGGCGTCGAAGATACGCAGTATTTT. The V and J genes are TRBV20-1 and TRBJ2-3, with TRBD1 matching over 11 bases. The junction had 8 bases not matched to a gene; V was cut back by 4 bases and J by 5 bases. This CDR3 region has 15 residues. Germline V gene sequence: CDR1 DFQATT, CDR2 SNEGSKA (reference sequence).

The chain links TRBV7-8 to TRBJ2-1; 9 positions agree with TRBD2. The CDR3 is made up of 17 amino acids. The ends lost 4 bases at V and 4 bases at J; junction bases unmatched: 11. Per germline, CDR1 SGHVS and CDR2 FQNEAQ. The CDR3 is CASSSPGLAGTYNEQFF. In DNA, the CDR3 is TGTGCCAGCAGCTCCCCAGGGCTAGCGGGGACTTACAATGAGCAGTTCTTC.

This clonotype was observed a single time. This chain uses TRBV29-1 with TRBJ2-4; D is possibly TRBD2 (5 bases). V was pared by 3 bases and J by 13 bases, with 13 bases between. The germline V gene encodes CDR1 SQVTM and CDR2 ANQGSEA. The CDR3 runs 11 residues. The CDR3 loop is CSVDDGGGQYF. Here the CDR3 DNA reads TGCAGCGTTGATGACGGCGGCGGGCAGTACTTC.

The chain has TRBV20-1 and TRBJ2-1; TRBD1 matches at 11 bases. The length of the CDR3 is 14 residues. Germline V gene data show CDR1 as DFQATT and CDR2 as SNEGSKA (reference sequence). V trimming: 5 bases; J trimming: 6 bases; junction bases outside the gene matches: 6. The CDR3 spells CSALGQGACNEQFF. The CDR3 region has the DNA TGCAGTGCTCTCGGACAGGGGGCATGCAATGAGCAGTTCTTC.

This clonotype was seen more than once but under ten times. V and J are TRBV7-2 and TRBJ2-7; 7 nucleotides agree with TRBD2. Germline V CDR1 and CDR2: SGHTA, FQGNSA. CDR3 size: 16 residues. V trimming: 4 bases; J trimming: 0 bases; junction bases outside the gene matches: 9. As DNA, the CDR3 is TGTGCCAGCAGCTCCAAGCTAGCGGCATACTCCTACGAGCAGTACTTC. Amino acids: CASSSKLAAYSYEQYF.

The V call is TRBV27, the J call TRBJ2-1; 7 bases fit TRBD1. With 0 bases clipped from V and 2 bases from J, the junction kept 7 bases outside the gene matches. Germline V gene data show CDR1 as MNHEY and CDR2 as SMNVEV (reference sequence). CDR3 size: 17 residues. As DNA, the CDR3 is TGTGCCAGCAGTTTATCAGGGGACAGAGGGCCCTACAATGAGCAGTTCTTC. This sequence encodes CASSLSGDRGPYNEQFF.

The chain has TRBV12-3 or TRBV12-4 and TRBJ2-3; unclear D gene. There are 10 residues in the CDR3. V was cut by 7 bases and J by 6 bases, with 5 bases left in between. CDR3 bases: TGTGCCAGCATGGCGGATACGCAGTATTTT. Its translation is CASMADTQYF.

The chain uses TRBV6-5 and TRBJ2-1, with TRBD2 as a possible D gene (5 bases). Germline V gene sequence: CDR1 MNHEY, CDR2 SVGAGI. CDR3 length: 18 residues. V was cut by 4 bases and J by 0 bases, with 19 bases left in between. CDR3 loop: CASSFRRGRLSSYNEQFF. For the CDR3, the DNA is TGTGCCAGCAGTTTCCGTCGGGGTCGTTTGAGCTCCTACAATGAGCAGTTCTTC.